The 26 T cell receptor beta chains listed next were all sequenced from one sample in a study of blood T cells in healthy people across ages. A second PCR of 7 to 11 cycles used a sample-barcoded 5' primer and a J-beta primer mix. Each CDR3 protein is one row after TCRdb ran MiXCR on the 5' RACE reads. The repertoire holds around 870,000 distinct CDR3 sequences, with more than 25% as singletons. Material: blood. Receptors originate from a woman older than 75 in good health.

This clonotype showed up just a few times. The J gene is TRBJ2-2, the V gene TRBV12-3 or TRBV12-4, with TRBD1 matching over 10 bases. This CDR3 region has 14 residues. V lost 3 bases and J lost 7; bases outside the gene matches: 2. The CDR3 region has the DNA TGTGCCAGCAGTTTGACAGGGGGCGGCGGGGAGCTGTTTTTT. Translated, it gives CASSLTGGGGELFF.

The sample holds many counts of this clonotype. The J gene is TRBJ2-5, the V gene TRBV28, with D perhaps TRBD1 or TRBD2 (5 bases each). This CDR3 is 15 amino acids long. The germline V gene has CDR1 MDHEN and CDR2 SYDVKM. With 1 base removed from V and 1 base from J, the gap between germline ends came to 10 bases. The CDR3 here is CASSLFPGTQETQYF. CDR3 coding DNA: TGTGCCAGCAGTTTATTCCCCGGGACCCAAGAGACCCAGTACTTC.

This clonotype was counted ten times or more. This rearrangement joins TRBV20-1 to TRBJ2-1, with no clear D. The CDR3 has 14 amino acids. CDR1 is DFQATT and CDR2 is SNEGSKA in the germline V gene (reference sequence). The germline V and J ends were trimmed by 4 bases and 0 bases, with 10 bases remaining between them. CDR3 region: CSATKAGSYNEQFF. DNA of the CDR3: TGCAGTGCTACCAAAGCTGGCTCCTACAATGAGCAGTTCTTC.

The J gene is TRBJ2-3, the V gene TRBV12-3 or TRBV12-4; D remains unclear. The CDR3 runs to 14 residues. V was trimmed by 7 bases and J by 11 bases, leaving 22 bases between them. The CDR3 nucleotides read TGTGCCAGCATCCTTGGACGGAGCACAGATGTGCAGTATTTT. Translated: CASILGRSTDVQYF.

V gene TRBV7-2 combines with J gene TRBJ1-4; D remains unclear. This CDR3 has 15 amino acids. V lost 1 base and J lost 10, with 16 bases in between. From germline, CDR1 is SGHTA and CDR2 FQGNSA. Written as DNA, the CDR3 is TGTGCCAGCAGCTTAGAGGCGGTATCGAGCGGAAAACTGTTTTTT. Amino acid sequence: CASSLEAVSSGKLFF.

This clonotype appeared many times. This rearrangement joins TRBV9 to TRBJ2-5, with 11 bases matching TRBD2. V trimming: 3 bases; J trimming: 8 bases; junction bases outside the gene matches: 3. Germline CDR1 is SGDLS and CDR2 is YYNGEE. This CDR3 region has 13 residues. The CDR3 spells CASSATSGGTQYF. The CDR3 nucleotides are TGTGCCAGCAGCGCTACTAGCGGGGGAACCCAGTACTTC.

The V and J genes are TRBV7-2 and TRBJ2-1, with D hard to call. Between the trimmed V and J ends, which lost 7 bases and 5 bases, there was a span of 15 bases. CDR1 and CDR2 (germline): SGHTA, FQGNSA. The CDR3 extends over 14 amino acids. The DNA for the CDR3 is TGTGCCAGCATACCACCCGACCACCACAATGAGCAGTTCTTC. This codes for CASIPPDHHNEQFF.

This clonotype was found many times. The chain recombines TRBV6-1 with TRBJ2-1, with D perhaps matching TRBD1 or TRBD2 (6 bases each). V was shortened by 6 bases and J by 12 bases, with 18 bases between the two germline ends. This CDR3 has 13 residues. Germline V gene lookup returns CDR1 MNHNS and CDR2 SASEGT. CDR3 residues: CASSRKGGSAQFF. CDR3 nucleotides: TGTGCCAGCAGCCGGAAAGGGGGGAGTGCGCAGTTCTTC.

At least ten counts were recorded for this clonotype. The CDR3 sequence is CSASRSGGVKETQYF. The CDR3 DNA is TGCAGTGCAAGCCGGAGCGGGGGGGTTAAAGAGACCCAGTACTTC. The chain carries TRBV20-1 and TRBJ2-5, with 10 bases identical to TRBD2. This CDR3 contains 15 residues. CDR1 and CDR2 (germline): DFQATT, SNEGSKA (reference sequence). The ends lost 6 bases at V and 3 bases at J; junction bases unmatched: 10.

The chain links TRBV7-2 to TRBJ1-6; maybe TRBD1 (6 bases). Germline values: CDR1 SGHTA, CDR2 FQGNSA. Trimming removed 5 bases at V and 9 bases at J, with 17 bases between. This CDR3 is 15 amino acids long. Here the CDR3 reads CASSPQGWALSPLHF. The DNA for the CDR3 is TGTGCCAGCAGCCCCCAGGGGTGGGCACTTTCACCCCTCCACTTT. The full variable domain, in which reference TRBV7-2 and TRBJ1-6 provide the parts outside the CDR3, is GAGVSQSPSNKVTEKGKDVELRCDPISGHTALYWYRQSLGQGLEFLIYFQGNSAPDKSGLPSDRFSAERTGGSVSTLTIQRTQQEDSAVYLCASSPQGWALSPLHFGNGTRLTVT.

This clonotype was counted ten times or more. This chain links TRBV20-1 with TRBJ2-3; D is unclear. The CDR3 covers 14 residues. Per the germline V gene, CDR1 is DFQATT and CDR2 is SNEGSKA (reference sequence). Trimming removed 4 bases at V and 2 bases at J, with 13 bases between. CDR3 sequence (DNA): TGCAGTGCTATACCTTTCGGAGCCACAGATACGCAGTATTTT. It encodes CSAIPFGATDTQYF.

The J gene is TRBJ1-5, the V gene TRBV15; D is possibly TRBD1 (5 bases). Germline V lookup: CDR1 LNHNV, CDR2 YYDKDF (reference sequence). V was clipped by 5 bases and J by 1 base, with 18 bases between them. The CDR3 is 17 amino acids. The DNA of the CDR3 is TGTGCCACCAGCGCCCGGGCGGGGGTCGACAGCAATCAGCCCCAGCATTTT. This translates into CATSARAGVDSNQPQHF.

This clonotype was seen more than once but under ten times. This chain joins TRBV3-1 and TRBJ1-2, with D uncertain. Germline lookup yields CDR1 LGHDT and CDR2 YNNKEL (reference sequence). V lost 1 base and J 8 bases, leaving 8 bases between the germline ends. CDR3 length: 12 residues. The CDR3 loop reads CASSQVEGGYTF. The CDR3 DNA follows: TGTGCCAGCAGCCAAGTTGAAGGGGGCTACACCTTC. Together with reference TRBV3-1 and TRBJ1-2, the CDR3 gives the full variable domain: DTAVSQTPKYLVTQMGNDKSIKCEQNLGHDTMYWYKQDSKKFLKIMFSYNNKELIINETVPNRFSPKSPDKAHLNLHINSLELGDSAVYFCASSQVEGGYTFGSGTRLTVV.

A note on this clonotype: The junction differs from germline at one of its ends, possibly a read error. This chain joins TRBV5-5 and TRBJ2-3; tentatively, D is TRBD1 (6 bases). The CDR3 has 14 amino acids. Per the germline V gene, CDR1 is SGHKS and CDR2 is YYEKEE (reference sequence). CDR3 in amino acids: CAGSSDRKTDTQYF. CDR3 nucleotide sequence: TGTGCCGGCAGCTCCGACAGGAAAACAGATACGCAGTATTTT.

The genes are TRBV5-1 and TRBJ2-5, with D perhaps matching TRBD1 or TRBD2 (5 bases each). The length of the CDR3 is 16 residues. Germline V gives CDR1 SGHRS, CDR2 YFSETQ. The ends were cut back, 0 bases at V and 1 base at J, with 13 bases in the middle. The CDR3 nucleotides read TGCGCCAGCAGCTTGGATAGTGGGGGTTTCCAAGAGACCCAGTACTTC. Translating gives CASSLDSGGFQETQYF.

This clonotype appeared a single time. This chain links TRBV20-1 with TRBJ1-6, with TRBD1 identical over 7 bases. The CDR3 covers 17 residues. Trimming cost V 4 bases and J 8 bases; bases outside gene matches: 17. CDR1 and CDR2 from the germline V gene are DFQATT and SNEGSKA (reference sequence). In nucleotides, the CDR3 is TGCAGTGCTATCCCAAGGGCAGCTTTAGGGGGCCATTCACCCCTCCACTTT. It yields the protein CSAIPRAALGGHSPLHF.

The V gene is TRBV21-1, the J gene TRBJ1-1; the tabulated D call, TRBD1, remains unverified against the DNA. TRBV21-1 represents a pseudogene. This CDR3 has 14 amino acids. The DNA for the CDR3 is TGTGCCAGCAGCGTTGCCGGGACAGGGGGTGAAGCTTTCTTT. Residues: CASSVAGTGGEAFF.

This clonotype was detected ten times or more. This chain links TRBV6-6 with TRBJ2-1, with 7 bases that match TRBD1. After removal of 4 bases from V and 7 bases from J, the junction contained 10 bases not matched to a gene. CDR1 is MNHNY and CDR2 is SVGAGI in the germline V gene (reference sequence). The CDR3 has 15 amino acids. CDR3 DNA sequence: TGTGCCAGCAGTTCGACAGGGAGCACGGGTAATGAGCAGTTCTTC. Its protein product is CASSSTGSTGNEQFF.

The rearrangement links TRBV20-1 to TRBJ2-5; 11 positions agree with TRBD2. Judging by the DNA end, TRBJ2-7 fits better; the J call may be wrong. Germline assignment: CDR1 DFQATT and CDR2 SNEGSKA (reference sequence). The CDR3 is made up of 15 amino acids. CDR3 in amino acids: CSARGPGLAGGEQYF. The CDR3 region has the DNA TGCAGTGCTAGAGGCCCCGGACTAGCGGGTGGCGAGCAGTACTTC.

This clonotype appeared many times. The V and J genes are TRBV7-2 and TRBJ1-2; TRBD1 is a possible D gene (6 bases). V was cut by 5 bases and J by 5 bases, with 15 bases left in between. Germline V lookup: CDR1 SGHTA, CDR2 FQGNSA. The length of the CDR3 is 14 residues. The DNA of the CDR3 is TGTGCCAGCAGCCCCAGACAGGATGGGTATGGCTACACCTTC. Translation gives CASSPRQDGYGYTF.

Ten or more counts support this clonotype. The chain combines TRBV4-3 with TRBJ2-5; possible D gene TRBD2, 6 bases. Germline V gene lookup returns CDR1 LGHNA and CDR2 YSLEER. The germline V and J ends were trimmed by 1 base and 5 bases, with 11 bases remaining between them. This CDR3 comprises 14 residues. CDR3 sequence (DNA): TGCGCCAGCAGCCAAGGGGGGACTCGGGAGACCCAGTACTTC. It is translated as CASSQGGTRETQYF.

This sequence joins TRBV30 and TRBJ2-5, with D perhaps matching TRBD2 (5 bases). Germline V gene lookup returns CDR1 GTSNPN and CDR2 SVGIG (reference sequence). V was shortened by 1 base and J by 4 bases, with 13 bases between the two germline ends. CDR3 length: 14 residues. CDR3 in amino acids: CAWSGKRRSETQYF. CDR3 bases: TGTGCCTGGAGTGGGAAGCGGCGGTCAGAGACCCAGTACTTC. The complete variable domain, with remaining parts taken from reference TRBV30 and TRBJ2-5, reads SQTIHQWPATLVQPVGSPLSLECTVEGTSNPNLYWYRQAAGRGLQLLFYSVGIGQISSEVPQNLSASRPQDRQFILSSKKLLLSDSGFYLCAWSGKRRSETQYFGPGTRLLVL.

This clonotype came up a few times. The rearrangement links TRBV3-1 to TRBJ1-1, with D perhaps TRBD1 (5 bases). From germline, CDR1 is LGHDT and CDR2 YNNKEL (reference sequence). The CDR3 is 14 amino acids. Trimming took 0 bases from V and 4 from J, leaving 9 bases between them. CDR3 loop: CASSQDNGGTEAFF. Here the CDR3 DNA reads TGTGCCAGCAGCCAAGATAACGGGGGCACTGAAGCTTTCTTT.

Concerning this clonotype: Just one base apart from a much larger clone, this may be a read error. The CDR3 coding sequence is TGCGCCAGCAGCTTGTGGCAGGGGCCTAACTATGGCTACACCTTC. It codes for CASSLWQGPNYGYTF. The V gene is TRBV5-1, the J gene TRBJ1-2; a weak D match, TRBD1 (6 bases). The germline gives CDR1 SGHRS, CDR2 YFSETQ. The CDR3 sequence is 15 residues long. Trimming pared 1 base from V and 0 bases from J, leaving 10 bases between.

Of note for this clonotype: A read error may explain this, as a much larger clone is one base away. The chain combines TRBV6-6 with TRBJ1-2, with a weak D call TRBD1 (5 bases). Germline V gene lookup returns CDR1 MNHNY and CDR2 SVGAGI (reference sequence). Trimming took 6 bases from V and 9 from J, leaving 17 bases between them. The CDR3 is 13 residues long. For the CDR3, the DNA is TGTGCCAGCAGAGGGACGGCCAAAGAATGCTACACCTTC. This codes for CASRGTAKECYTF.

The sample holds a few counts of this clonotype. The chain recombines TRBV9 with TRBJ2-3; D gene unclear. V was trimmed by 3 bases and J by 2 bases, leaving 13 bases between them. This CDR3 has 15 residues. Germline assignment: CDR1 SGDLS and CDR2 YYNGEE. The chain's CDR3 is CASSDSGPHTDTQYF. CDR3 nucleotide sequence: TGTGCCAGCAGCGATTCCGGGCCCCACACAGATACGCAGTATTTT.